This TCR beta chain was retrieved from a study of regulatory T cells in long-lasting Graves disease. Arm-PCR of CDR3 regions and iRepertoire HTBI primers were used to build TCR beta libraries. One entry per CDR3 protein, called by TCRdb with MiXCR from the multiplex PCR reads. The data hold hundreds of thousands of distinct CDR3 sequences, with 20% to 25% observed a single time. The study's findings and limits: Persistent-disease Graves' patients showed less TCR diversity than new cases. It was in persistent disease that TRBV28, TRBJ1-2 and TRBJ2-5 were favored.

Trimming pared 6 bases from V and 4 bases from J, leaving 18 bases between. Germline CDR1 DFQATT, CDR2 SNEGSKA (reference sequence). The length of the CDR3 is 14 residues. A few counts support this clonotype. Its antigen remains unknown. Time point reported: persistent/refractory GD, antithyroid drugs over 5 years with positive TRAb. PBMC-derived RNA was used for the TCR library. The authors drew patients from an endocrinology department in Xi'an, China. Sequences were derived from peripheral blood mononuclear cells (PBMCs), sampled when the disease was refractory, from a patient treated with antithyroid drugs. The V and J genes are TRBV20-1 and TRBJ2-5; D could derive from TRBD1 or TRBD2 (6 bases each). The sequence derives from a female donor with Graves disease. The CDR3, as DNA: TGCAGTGCCCTCTCCGGGGGCAGGGTAGAGACCCAGTACTTC. It is translated as CSALSGGRVETQYF.